This TCR beta chain was documented in a study of control samples from healthy donors and cancer patients. Between the trimmed V and J ends, which lost 1 base and 5 bases, there was a span of 15 bases. The CDR3 runs 16 residues. Per the germline V gene, CDR1 is MNHNS and CDR2 is SASEGT. Clones were read by immunoSEQ multiplex PCR, and TCRdb kept only the in-frame ones, dropping some. The data contain under 200,000 clones, 75% to 95% of them seen just once; the ten biggest clones take up roughly 1.6%. The J gene is TRBJ2-1, the V gene TRBV6-1; D assignment may be TRBD1 or TRBD2 (6 bases each). The receptor was isolated from a woman in her thirties in good health. Sequencing was performed on blood. For the CDR3, the DNA is TGTGCCAGCAGTGAAGGGATAGGGGGAGGAAACAATGAGCAGTTCTTC. It specifies CASSEGIGGGNNEQFF.